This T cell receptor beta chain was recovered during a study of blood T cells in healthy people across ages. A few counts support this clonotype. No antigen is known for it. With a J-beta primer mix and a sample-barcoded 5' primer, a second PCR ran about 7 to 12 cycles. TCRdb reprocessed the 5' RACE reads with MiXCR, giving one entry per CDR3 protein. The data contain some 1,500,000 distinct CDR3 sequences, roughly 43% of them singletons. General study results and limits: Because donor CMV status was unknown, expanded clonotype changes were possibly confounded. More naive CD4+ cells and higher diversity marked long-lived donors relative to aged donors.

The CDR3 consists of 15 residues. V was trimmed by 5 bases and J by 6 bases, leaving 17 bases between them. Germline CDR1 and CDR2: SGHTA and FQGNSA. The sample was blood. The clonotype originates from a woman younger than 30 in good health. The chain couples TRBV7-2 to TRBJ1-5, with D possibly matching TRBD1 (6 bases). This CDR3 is CASSRNRAEAQPQHF. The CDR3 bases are TGTGCCAGCAGCCGCAACAGGGCTGAGGCTCAGCCCCAGCATTTT.